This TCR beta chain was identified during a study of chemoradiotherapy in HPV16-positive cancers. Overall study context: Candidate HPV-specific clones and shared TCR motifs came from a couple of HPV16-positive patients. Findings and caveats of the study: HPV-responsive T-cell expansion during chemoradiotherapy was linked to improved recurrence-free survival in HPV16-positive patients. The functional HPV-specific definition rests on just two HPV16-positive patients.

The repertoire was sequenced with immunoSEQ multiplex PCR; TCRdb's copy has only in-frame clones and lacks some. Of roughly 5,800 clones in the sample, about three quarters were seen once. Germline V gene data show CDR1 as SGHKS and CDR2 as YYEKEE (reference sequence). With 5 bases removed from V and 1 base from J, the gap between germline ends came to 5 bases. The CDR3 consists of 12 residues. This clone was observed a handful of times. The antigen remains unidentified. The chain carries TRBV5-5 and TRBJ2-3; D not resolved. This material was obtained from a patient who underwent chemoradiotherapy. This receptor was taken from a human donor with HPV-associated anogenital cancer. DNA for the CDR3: TGTGCCAGCAGAGCCCGCACAGATACGCAGTATTTT. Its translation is CASRARTDTQYF.